This T cell receptor beta chain was profiled in a study of control samples from healthy donors and cancer patients. The CDR3 is 15 amino acids. V trimming: 4 bases; J trimming: 12 bases; junction bases outside the gene matches: 12. Germline-derived CDR1 and CDR2 are LGHNA and YSLEER. Repertoires were generated with immunoSEQ multiplex PCR, while TCRdb's copy carries only in-frame clones and drops some. The data contain about 150,000 clones, approximately 94% of them singletons. The receptor was derived from a woman between 40 and 55 years old in good health. This rearrangement joins TRBV4-3 to TRBJ2-1; 10 nucleotides match TRBD1. Sequencing was performed on blood. CDR3 DNA sequence: TGCGCCAGCAGCCGAGACAGGGGGCTGGGTCGGGTGCAGTTCTTC. Protein product: CASSRDRGLGRVQFF.